This TCR beta chain was sequenced for a study of T cells in Graves' hyperthyroidism and ophthalmopathy (dated by TCRdb to about 2019). In terms of the full investigation: Peripheral blood was sampled at the time of initial diagnosis, prior to any treatment. Whether ophthalmopathy could be predicted prospectively was tested in an independent validation cohort made up of 18 to 20 hyperthyroidism patients plus 17 patients who later progressed to ophthalmopathy. In more than 5 Graves' hyperthyroidism patients, the study also compared T-cell repertoires from thyroid tissue with T-cell repertoires from blood. The paper describes TCR Vbeta CDR3 sequencing of 135 peripheral blood samples, made up of about 41 ophthalmopathy patients, more than 70 hyperthyroidism patients and 17 progressor patients. A discovery cohort of about a hundred patients, 43 with Graves' ophthalmopathy and fewer than 65 with stable Graves' hyperthyroidism, was used to find distinguishing TCR V-J signatures. Once sampling was done, hyperthyroidism patients were given methimazole at a starting dose of 30 mg daily, whereas ophthalmopathy patients were given high-dose intravenous methylprednisolone. The 95 to 100 discovery patients were randomly divided into training and test sets at a 7:3 ratio.

TCR beta CDR3 regions were amplified from RNA transcripts. The TCR CDR3 was subjected to a first round of RT-PCR using the HTBI primer set and the Qiagen OneStep RT-PCR kit. Libraries were constructed in a second round of multiplex PCR, after which size selection and purification were performed. Paired-end sequencing of the libraries was performed with 100 bp reads on an Illumina HiSeq2000. Under the source paper's analysis protocol: SOAPnuke was used to process the raw data, with reads discarded if the reads contained adapters or uncalled bases, had a mean Phred below 15, or lacked an exact constant-primer or identifier match. COPE v1.2.5 was used to merge high-quality paired reads, and clonotypes were defined as unique nucleotide sequences. MiTCR v1.1 was used to align the clonotypes against IMGT TRBV, TRBD and TRBJ reference segments. The analysis was restricted to V-J combinations with a frequency above 0.0001, which together covered about 99% of the repertoires. The TCS score was defined as F50 (clonal expansion) divided by E x V (chaos), with BLOSUM62-based TCRdist calculated between CDR3 peptides within each V-J. Welch's t-statistics and random forest reduced some 510 V-J features to 13, which were used in a naive Bayes classifier (R e1071). The public reads were run again by TCRdb, first through fastp at Q25 and then through MiXCR, and only productive beta chains were kept. Each entry is one CDR3 protein sequence, shown with its most common DNA and genes. TCRdb, rather than the study authors, made the V and J calls. The sample data list under 400,000 distinct CDR3 sequences, and 20% to 25% of these were observed just once. The top ten clonotypes cover 70% to 75% of the sample.

The investigation overall reported the following: A model built on a 13 V-J signature distinguished ophthalmopathy from stable hyperthyroidism, reaching around 87% sensitivity and 81.08% specificity in cross-validation and 80%/75% in testing. In validation, progression to ophthalmopathy was predicted by the model with roughly 71% sensitivity and around 75% specificity, a median of 6.5 months before onset. No statistical method was used to set the sample size in advance, and investigators knew the group allocation. Blood samples also contained most of the expanded thyroid clonotypes (frequency above 0.001), which suggests that blood repertoires may reflect thyroid immune responses.

Stable Graves' hyperthyroidism was defined as no progression to ophthalmopathy during 18 months of follow-up. Hyperthyroidism patients were aged 18 to 65 years and newly diagnosed, with disease duration of less than 2 months. Any patient with an uncontrolled infection, another autoimmune disease, pregnancy or lactation was excluded. Clinical symptoms, serum thyroxine and TRAb, thyroid ultrasound, and orbital computed tomography formed the basis for the diagnoses. PBMCs were isolated from roughly 10 ml of fresh peripheral blood by Ficoll-Paque density gradient centrifugation. Total RNA was extracted using Trizol reagent, and RNA quality was assessed on an Agilent 2100 Bioanalyzer. There are many counts of this clonotype. Its antigen specificity is not known. No clone much larger than this one lies a single base away; base qualities are absent. The germline V gene provides CDR1 KGHSH and CDR2 LQKENI. There are 14 amino acids in the CDR3, from cysteine to phenylalanine inclusive. Only the CDR3 portion is preserved as DNA: 42 bases, with reading frame beginning at the first base. V drops 1 base and J drops 1 base, leaving 7 bases in between.

The rearrangement combines TRBV18 with TRBJ1-1; the D gene assignment is ambiguous. The source of this sequence is a man in his forties or fifties with Graves' hyperthyroidism. Sequences were obtained from blood. The nucleotide sequence reads TGTGCCAGCTCACCACTTCAGAAGAACACTGAAGCTTTCTTT. This gives the protein CASSPLQKNTEAFF.